This T cell receptor (beta chain) originates from a study of blood T cells in healthy people across ages (dated by TCRdb to between 2015 and 2016). Notes on the research overall: Template switching captured roughly one uniquely barcoded TCR beta cDNA molecule per two T cells in model experiments. To track age-related changes in TCR beta repertoire diversity, the study relied on deep sequencing normalized with unique cDNA molecular identifiers. Donors were grouped into four age groups: young (average 16 years), middle-aged (less than 40), aged (62) and long-lived (just over 80). To avoid experimental bias, donors of different ages were randomly spread across the sequencing lanes. For two donors (one aged 18 to 29 and one aged 80 or older), the study analyzed two additional independent replicas of 1 million unique cDNA reads from the same blood draw. The paper's findings and limits, for the study overall: As age increased, observed TCR beta diversity per million T cells dropped in a roughly linear way, and a significant reduction was already evident by age approximately 40. The percentage of naive T cells measured by flow cytometry correlated strongly with observed TCR beta diversity. Conclusive comparison of naive and antigen-experienced compartments was prevented by the profiling of bulk unsorted PBMCs. Because donor CMV infection status was unknown, age-related changes in expanded clonotypes were potentially confounded. Compared with the aged group, the long-lived group had more naive CD4+ T cells, fewer expanded clones and increased TCR diversity, a pattern suggesting age selection. Estimates of total diversity based on one million sequenced T cells were regarded as lower bounds and as underestimates.

The germline V gene supplies CDR1 SQVTM and CDR2 ANQGSEA. Clipping removes 0 bases from V and 6 bases from J, with 3 as the unmatched junction base count. The CDR3 measures 14 amino acids from cysteine to phenylalanine. The read is trimmed to its CDR3 DNA, 42 bases read in frame from base 1. Donors were a few dozen systemically healthy Caucasian individuals from Russia aged roughly 6 to 90 years. Ten milliliters of peripheral blood were drawn from each donor into EDTA-treated Vacutainer tubes. PBMCs were isolated by Ficoll-Paque density-gradient centrifugation, with at least 6 million obtained per sample. Total RNA was extracted from PBMCs with Trizol reagent, with at least 6 micrograms obtained per sample. For every donor, an aliquot of PBMCs went through flow cytometry to measure the percentages of naive CD45RAhigh/CD27high T cells. This clonotype has just a few counts. Its antigen specificity is not known. Per-base qualities were not stored, and no clone one base away is much larger.

Libraries came from 5' RACE. Sequenced on an Illumina HiSeq 2500. The second PCR ran for about 7 to 11 cycles and used a J-beta primer mix along with a sample-barcoded 5' primer. Each TCR beta cDNA molecule received a unique molecular identifier from a template-switch 5' adaptor carrying 12 random nucleotides. At least 2.5 million CDR3-containing paired-end reads were obtained from each sample. First-strand cDNA was synthesized from all RNA with the Mint cDNA synthesis kit, primed by a TRBC-specific oligonucleotide. All cDNA was treated with uracil-DNA glycosylase and then went through a first 18-cycle PCR with the universal primers M1SS and BC2_uni_R. In the authors' own workflow: For normalization, 1 million high-quality reads, each with a distinct molecular identifier, were randomly selected from each sample. Reads with shared molecular identifiers were discarded instead of being binned into consensus sequences. CDR3 identification, clonotype clustering and error correction used MiTCR with a Q25 quality threshold and the strictest error-elimination algorithm. A nonparametric unseen species model using Euler transformation provided a lower-bound estimate of total TCR beta diversity. The public reads were quality trimmed at Q25 with fastp and then assembled into clones with MiXCR by TCRdb, keeping productive beta chains. Rows merge per CDR3 protein into single entries with the most common DNA and genes. In this record, the V and J calls reflect TCRdb's handling and not the investigators' own analysis. The sample table shows 500,000 to 600,000 distinct CDR3 sequences, and roughly 28% are seen once. The ten largest account for roughly 18% of the sample.

The TCR sequence derives from a woman between 70 and 85 years old in good health. The rearranged segments are TRBV29-1 and TRBJ2-1; TRBD1 agrees with 9 junctional bases. The sequenced material came from blood. The CDR3 corresponds to CSVEETGGTNEQFF. The DNA sequence is given as TGCAGCGTTGAAGAGACAGGGGGGACCAATGAGCAGTTCTTC.